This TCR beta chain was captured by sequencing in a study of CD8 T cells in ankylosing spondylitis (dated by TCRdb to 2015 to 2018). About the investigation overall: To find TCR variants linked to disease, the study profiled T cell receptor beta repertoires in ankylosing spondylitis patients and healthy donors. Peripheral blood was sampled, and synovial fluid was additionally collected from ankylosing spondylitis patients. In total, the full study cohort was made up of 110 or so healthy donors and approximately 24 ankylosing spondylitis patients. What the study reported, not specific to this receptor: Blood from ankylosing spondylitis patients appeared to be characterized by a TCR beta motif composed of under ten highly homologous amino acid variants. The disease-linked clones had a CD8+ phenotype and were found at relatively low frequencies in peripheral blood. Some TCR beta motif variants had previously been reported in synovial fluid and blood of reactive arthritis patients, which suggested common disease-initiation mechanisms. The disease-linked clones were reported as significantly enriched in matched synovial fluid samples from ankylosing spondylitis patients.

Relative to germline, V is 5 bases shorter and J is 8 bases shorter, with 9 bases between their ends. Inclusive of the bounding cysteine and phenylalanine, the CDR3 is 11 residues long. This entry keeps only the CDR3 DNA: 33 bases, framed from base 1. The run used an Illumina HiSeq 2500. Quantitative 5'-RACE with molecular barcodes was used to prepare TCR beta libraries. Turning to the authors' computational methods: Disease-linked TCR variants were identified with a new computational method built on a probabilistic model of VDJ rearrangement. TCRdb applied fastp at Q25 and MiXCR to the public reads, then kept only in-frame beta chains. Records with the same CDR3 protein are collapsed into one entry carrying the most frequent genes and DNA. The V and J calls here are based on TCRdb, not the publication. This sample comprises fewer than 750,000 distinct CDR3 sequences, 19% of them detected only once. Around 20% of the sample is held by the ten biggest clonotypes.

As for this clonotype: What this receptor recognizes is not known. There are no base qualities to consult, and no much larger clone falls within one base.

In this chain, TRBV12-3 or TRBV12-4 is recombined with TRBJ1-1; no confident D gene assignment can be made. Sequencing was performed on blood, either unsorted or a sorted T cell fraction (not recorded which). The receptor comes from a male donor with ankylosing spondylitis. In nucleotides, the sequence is TGTGCCAGCAGTATCGGTCCCGAAGCTTTCTTT. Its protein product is CASSIGPEAFF.